This TCR beta chain was sequenced for a study of T cells after yellow fever vaccination. Whole-study results and caveats: Weaker overall was a secondary response that nonetheless peaked faster, on day 5 versus 15. FACS-sorted repertoires could harbor abundant contaminating bulk-population clonotypes.

TCRdb used MiXCR to reprocess the 5' RACE reads, holding one entry per CDR3 protein. The sample contains 300,000 to 350,000 distinct CDR3 sequences, approximately 4.5% of which appear only once. This clonotype occurred a few times. Its antigen is not known. Germline-derived CDR1 and CDR2 are MGHRA and YSYEKL. This CDR3 is 23 amino acids long. Trimming removed 0 bases at V and 5 bases at J, with 37 bases between. J is TRBJ2-5 and V is TRBV4-1, with a tentative D call TRBD1 (7 bases). The sequencing here drew on PBMCs, taken 15 days after the yellow fever booster vaccination. The origin of this receptor is a man between 18 and 35 years old who received the YFV17D yellow fever vaccine. The CDR3 region is CASSQERRRGLRIPLSRTETQYF. CDR3 bases: TGCGCCAGCAGCCAAGAAAGAAGGAGGGGGCTAAGGATACCCCTTTCTAGAACCGAGACCCAGTACTTC.